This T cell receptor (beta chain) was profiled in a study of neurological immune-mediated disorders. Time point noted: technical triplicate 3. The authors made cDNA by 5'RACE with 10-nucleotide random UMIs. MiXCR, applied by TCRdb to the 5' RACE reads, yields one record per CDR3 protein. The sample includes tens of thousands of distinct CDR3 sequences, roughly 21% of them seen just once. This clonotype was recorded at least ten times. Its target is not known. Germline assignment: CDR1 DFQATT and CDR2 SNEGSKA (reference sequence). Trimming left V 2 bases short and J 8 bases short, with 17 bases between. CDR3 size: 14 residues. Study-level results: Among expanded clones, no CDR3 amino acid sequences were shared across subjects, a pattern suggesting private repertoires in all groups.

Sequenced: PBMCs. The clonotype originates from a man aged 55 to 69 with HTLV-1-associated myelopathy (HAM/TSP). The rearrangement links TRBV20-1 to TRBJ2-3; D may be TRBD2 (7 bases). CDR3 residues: CSARTGGGGGTQYF. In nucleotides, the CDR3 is TGCAGTGCTAGAACCGGGGGCGGGGGCGGTACGCAGTATTTT.